Described below is a single T cell receptor (beta chain) sequence and its context. Its antigen specificity is not known. There are no base qualities to consult, and no much larger clone falls within one base. This sample is part of a study of blood T cell repertoires in COVID-19 (dated by TCRdb to the early 2020s). Study-level background: Collaborator samples came from the United States, Italy and Spain and covered acute and convalescent phases of COVID-19. Subjects who had been exposed to COVID-19, were actively infected with it, or had recovered from it provided the deeply sampled blood TCRbeta repertoires that made up the dataset. The prospective study material was composed of cDNA or gDNA derived from T cells, B-cell-depleted T cells, or PBMCs. Where available, HLA class I and class II types were obtained from metadata supplied by the sample provider rather than from assay-based typing. Samples came from the ongoing ImmuneRACE study (first 160 participants) plus 1,254 subjects from 6 global collaborators. The repertoires were released in a freely available public database meant as a resource for research on the immune response to SARS-CoV-2. Sample metadata almost always included a de-identified subject ID, COVID-19 status, age in years and sex.

The CDR3 covers 11 residues, taking in both the cysteine and the phenylalanine. The retained sequence is limited to the CDR3, 33 bases, with the frame set at the first base. Cut back by 3 bases and 7 bases, the V and J ends lie 8 bases apart. CDR1 and CDR2, looked up from the germline V gene, are SGHDT and YYEEEE. Collaborating institutions collected whole blood in K2EDTA tubes following their own protocols. For TCRbeta analysis, collaborators shipped samples as frozen whole blood, isolated PBMCs, or DNA extracted from either of those sample types. The study at large found these results: The quantity of clinical and demographic metadata differed by source and by participant and was supplied without curation.

The immunoSEQ Assay, a bias-controlled multiplex PCR, was used to amplify TCRbeta CDR3 regions from genomic DNA. Turning to the authors' computational methods: Within the assay, amplification of reference gene primers was used to estimate how many nucleated cells each sample contained. To quantify the absolute abundance of each unique TCRbeta CDR3 rearrangement, sequence reads were collapsed and filtered. For each sample, productive Simpson clonality was calculated as the square root of Simpson's diversity index over productive rearrangements. Sourced from immuneACCESS, this table was stored by TCRdb with only in-frame sequences that have V and J called. A share of the clones is absent; for the studies checked, an unresolved V gene accounts for under half, and the remainder has no known explanation. The V and J calls and clone size come from that table; D and trimming were worked out from the DNA. The sample table records roughly 150,000 clones; roughly 80% of these occur just once. Clones ranked in the top ten supply roughly 0.58% of the sample.

Specimen: peripheral blood. The TCR originated in a man in his fifties or sixties with acute or convalescent COVID-19. In this chain, TRBV5-6 is recombined with TRBJ2-7; the D gene is perhaps TRBD2, on 5 matching bases. The CDR3 has the sequence CASSYGLEQYF. The DNA sequence is as follows: TGTGCCAGCAGCTACGGACTTGAGCAGTACTTC.